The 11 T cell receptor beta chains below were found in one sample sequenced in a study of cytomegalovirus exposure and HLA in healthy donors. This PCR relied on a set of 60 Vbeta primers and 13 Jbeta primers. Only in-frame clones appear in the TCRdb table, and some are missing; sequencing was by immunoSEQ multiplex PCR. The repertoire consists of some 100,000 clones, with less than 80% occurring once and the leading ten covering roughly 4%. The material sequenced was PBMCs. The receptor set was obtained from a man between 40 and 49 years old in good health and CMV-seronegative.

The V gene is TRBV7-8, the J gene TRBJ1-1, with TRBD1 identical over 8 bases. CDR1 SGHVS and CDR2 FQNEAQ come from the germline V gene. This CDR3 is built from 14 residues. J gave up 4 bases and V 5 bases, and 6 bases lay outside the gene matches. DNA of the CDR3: TGTGCCAGCAGCCCAAGGACAGGGAGCACTGAAGCTTTCTTT. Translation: CASSPRTGSTEAFF.

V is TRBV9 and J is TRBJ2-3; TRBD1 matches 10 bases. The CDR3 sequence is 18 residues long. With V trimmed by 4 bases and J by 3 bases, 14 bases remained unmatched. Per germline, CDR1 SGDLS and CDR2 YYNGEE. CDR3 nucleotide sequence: TGTGCCAGCAGCCTCCAGGGATACGGGACAGGGGTGACAGATACGCAGTATTTT. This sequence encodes CASSLQGYGTGVTDTQYF. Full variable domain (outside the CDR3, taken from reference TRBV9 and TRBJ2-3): DSGVTQTPKHLITATGQRVTLRCSPRSGDLSVYWYQQSLDQGLQFLIQYYNGEERAKGNILERFSAQQFPDLHSELNLSSLELGDSALYFCASSLQGYGTGVTDTQYFGPGTRLTVL.

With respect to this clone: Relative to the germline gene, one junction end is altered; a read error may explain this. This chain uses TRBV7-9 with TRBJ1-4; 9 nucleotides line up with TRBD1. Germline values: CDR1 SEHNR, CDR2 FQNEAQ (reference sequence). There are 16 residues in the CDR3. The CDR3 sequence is CSSSRQGDSTNEKLFF. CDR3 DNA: TGTTCCAGCAGCCGACAGGGGGACTCAACTAATGAAAAACTGTTTTTT.

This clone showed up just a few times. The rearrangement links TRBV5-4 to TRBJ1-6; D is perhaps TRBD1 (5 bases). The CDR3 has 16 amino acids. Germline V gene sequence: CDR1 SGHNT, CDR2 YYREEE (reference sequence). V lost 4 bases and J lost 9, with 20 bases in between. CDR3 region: CASSPDLGGGSSPLHF. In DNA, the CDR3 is TGTGCCAGCAGCCCCGATTTGGGGGGGGGTAGTTCACCCCTCCACTTT. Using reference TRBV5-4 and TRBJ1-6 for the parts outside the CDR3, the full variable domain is ETGVTQSPTHLIKTRGQQVTLRCSSQSGHNTVSWYQQALGQGPQFIFQYYREEENGRGNFPPRFSGLQFPNYSSELNVNALELDDSALYLCASSPDLGGGSSPLHFGNGTRLTVT.

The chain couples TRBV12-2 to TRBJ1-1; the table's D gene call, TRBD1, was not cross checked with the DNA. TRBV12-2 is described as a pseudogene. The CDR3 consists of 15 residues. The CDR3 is CASRPPGHQNTEAFF. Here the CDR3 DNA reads TGTGCAAGTCGCCCTCCCGGACATCAGAACACTGAAGCTTTCTTT.

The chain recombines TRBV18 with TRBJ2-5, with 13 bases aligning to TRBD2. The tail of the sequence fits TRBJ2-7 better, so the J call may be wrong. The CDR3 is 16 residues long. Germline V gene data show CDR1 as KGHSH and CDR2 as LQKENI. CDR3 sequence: CASSPPGTSGVYEQYF. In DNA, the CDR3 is TGTGCCAGCTCACCCCCCGGGACTAGCGGGGTCTACGAGCAGTACTTC.

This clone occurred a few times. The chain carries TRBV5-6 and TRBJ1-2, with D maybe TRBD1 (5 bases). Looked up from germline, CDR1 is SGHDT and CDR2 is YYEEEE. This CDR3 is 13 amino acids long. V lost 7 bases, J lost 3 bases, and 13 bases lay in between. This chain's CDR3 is CASCQGTDYGYTF. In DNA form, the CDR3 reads TGTGCCAGCTGCCAGGGCACAGACTATGGCTACACCTTC.

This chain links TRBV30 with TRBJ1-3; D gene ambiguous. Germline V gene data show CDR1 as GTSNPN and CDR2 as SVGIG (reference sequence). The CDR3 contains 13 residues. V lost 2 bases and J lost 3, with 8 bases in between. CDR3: CAWSSDFGNTIYF. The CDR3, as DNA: TGTGCCTGGAGTAGCGATTTTGGAAACACCATATATTTT.

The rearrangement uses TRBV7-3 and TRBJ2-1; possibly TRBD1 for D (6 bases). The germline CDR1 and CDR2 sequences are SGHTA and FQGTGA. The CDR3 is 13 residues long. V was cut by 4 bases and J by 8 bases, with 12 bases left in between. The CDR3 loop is CASSSPGVDEQFF. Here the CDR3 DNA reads TGTGCCAGCAGCTCACCAGGGGTTGATGAGCAGTTCTTC.

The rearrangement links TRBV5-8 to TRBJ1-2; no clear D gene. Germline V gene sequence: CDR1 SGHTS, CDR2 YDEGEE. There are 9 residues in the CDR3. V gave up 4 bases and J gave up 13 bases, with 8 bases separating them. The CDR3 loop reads CASSPLCTF. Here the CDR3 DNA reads TGTGCCAGCAGCCCTCTCTGCACCTTC.

DNA of the CDR3: TGCGCCAGCAGGGAGGGGTGGAACACCGGGGAGCTGTTTTTT. Encoded protein: CASREGWNTGELFF. The chain is built from TRBV5-1 and TRBJ2-2, with a possible D match to TRBD2 (6 bases). Germline V CDR1 and CDR2: SGHRS, YFSETQ. The CDR3 loop spans 14 amino acids. The V end was cut by 5 bases, the J end by 1 base, with 9 bases between.